This TCR beta chain was sequenced during a study of T cell responses to AZD1222 COVID-19 vaccine. Overall study results and limits: Donors skewed white British and female; clonal diversity was possibly underestimated. CD4 TCRs linked to vaccination spanned spike, dominating at 160-218 and 743-854.

Profiling relied on immunoSEQ multiplex PCR, and the TCRdb table lists in-frame clones only, not all of them. The sample includes 150,000 to 250,000 clones, over 85% of them seen just once. Germline CDR1 and CDR2: SGHDN and FVKESK. This CDR3 has 14 amino acids. V was shortened by 1 base and J by 4 bases, with 7 bases between the two germline ends. With respect to this clone: Its specificity is not known.

The input for sequencing was peripheral blood, taken 28 days after the second AZD1222 dose. This TCR came from an adult who received the AZD1222 COVID-19 vaccine. The J gene is TRBJ2-2, the V gene TRBV14; D is unclear. The CDR3 coding sequence is TGTGCCAGCAGCCAAGGAAGTTCCACCGGGGAGCTGTTTTTT. Translated, it gives CASSQGSSTGELFF.